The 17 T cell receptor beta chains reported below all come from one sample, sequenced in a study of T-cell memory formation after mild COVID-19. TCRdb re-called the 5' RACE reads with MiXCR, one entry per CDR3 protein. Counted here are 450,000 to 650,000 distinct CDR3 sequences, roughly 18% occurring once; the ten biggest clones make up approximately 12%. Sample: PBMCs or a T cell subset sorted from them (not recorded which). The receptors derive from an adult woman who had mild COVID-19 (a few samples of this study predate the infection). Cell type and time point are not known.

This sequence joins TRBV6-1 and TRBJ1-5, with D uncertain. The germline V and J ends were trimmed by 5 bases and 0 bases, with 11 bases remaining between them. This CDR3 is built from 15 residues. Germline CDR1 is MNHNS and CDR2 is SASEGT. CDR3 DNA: TGTGCCAGCAGTTGGACGGGCTATAGCAATCAGCCCCAGCATTTT. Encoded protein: CASSWTGYSNQPQHF.

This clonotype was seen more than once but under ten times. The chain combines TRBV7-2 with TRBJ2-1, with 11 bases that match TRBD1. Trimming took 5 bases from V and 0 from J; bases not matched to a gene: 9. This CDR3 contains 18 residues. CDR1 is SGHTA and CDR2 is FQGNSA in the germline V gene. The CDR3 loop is CASSTRDRGFGSYNEQFF. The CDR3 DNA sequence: TGTGCCAGCAGCACCCGGGACAGGGGGTTTGGCTCCTACAATGAGCAGTTCTTC.

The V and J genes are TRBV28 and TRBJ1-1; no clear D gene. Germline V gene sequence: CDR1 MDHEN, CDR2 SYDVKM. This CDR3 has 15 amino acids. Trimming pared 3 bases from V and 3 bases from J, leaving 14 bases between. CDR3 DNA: TGTGCCAGCAGTTTTGGGCTCGTGCGCGACACTGAAGCTTTCTTT. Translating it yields CASSFGLVRDTEAFF. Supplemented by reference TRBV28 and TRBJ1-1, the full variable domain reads DVKVTQSSRYLVKRTGEKVFLECVQDMDHENMFWYRQDPGLGLRLIYFSYDVKMKEKGDIPEGYSVSREKKERFSLILESASTNQTSMYLCASSFGLVRDTEAFFGQGTRLTVV.

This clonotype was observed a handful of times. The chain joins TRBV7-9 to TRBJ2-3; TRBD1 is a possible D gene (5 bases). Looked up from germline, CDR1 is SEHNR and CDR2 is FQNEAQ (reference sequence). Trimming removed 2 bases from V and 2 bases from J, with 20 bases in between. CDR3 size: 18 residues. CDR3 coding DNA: TGTGCCAGCAGCTTACCCCAGGGCAGGTTCCTACTCACAGATACGCAGTATTTT. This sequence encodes CASSLPQGRFLLTDTQYF.

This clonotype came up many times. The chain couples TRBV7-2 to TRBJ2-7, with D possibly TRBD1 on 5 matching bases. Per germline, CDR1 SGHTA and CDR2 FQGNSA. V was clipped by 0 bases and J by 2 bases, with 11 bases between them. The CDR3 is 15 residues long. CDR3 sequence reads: CASSLAGVGTYEQYF. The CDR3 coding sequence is TGTGCCAGCAGCTTAGCAGGGGTGGGGACCTACGAGCAGTACTTC.

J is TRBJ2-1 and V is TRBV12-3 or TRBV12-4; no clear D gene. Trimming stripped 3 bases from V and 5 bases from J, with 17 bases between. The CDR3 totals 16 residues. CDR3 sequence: CASSFPPGWAHNEQFF. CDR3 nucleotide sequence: TGTGCCAGCAGTTTCCCGCCGGGTTGGGCGCACAATGAGCAGTTCTTC.

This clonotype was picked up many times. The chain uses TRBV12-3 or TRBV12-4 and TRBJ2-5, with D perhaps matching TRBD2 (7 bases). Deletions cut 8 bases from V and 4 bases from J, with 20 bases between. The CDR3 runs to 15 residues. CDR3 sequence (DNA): TGTGCCAGCCGATCATCAGGAGGGGGGGGAGAGACCCAGTACTTC. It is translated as CASRSSGGGGETQYF.

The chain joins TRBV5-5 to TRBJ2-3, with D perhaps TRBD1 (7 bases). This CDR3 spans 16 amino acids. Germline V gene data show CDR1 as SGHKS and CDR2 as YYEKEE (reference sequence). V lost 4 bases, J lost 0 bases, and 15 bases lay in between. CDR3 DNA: TGTGCCAGCAGCCGGGGCCAGGGGGGTAGCACAGATACGCAGTATTTT. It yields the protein CASSRGQGGSTDTQYF.

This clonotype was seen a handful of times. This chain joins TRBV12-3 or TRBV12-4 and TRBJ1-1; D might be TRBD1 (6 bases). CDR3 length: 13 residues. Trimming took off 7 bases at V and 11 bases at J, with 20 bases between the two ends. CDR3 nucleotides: TGTGCCAGCACCATCCACGAGGGGGGGACGGCTTTCTTT. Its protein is CASTIHEGGTAFF.

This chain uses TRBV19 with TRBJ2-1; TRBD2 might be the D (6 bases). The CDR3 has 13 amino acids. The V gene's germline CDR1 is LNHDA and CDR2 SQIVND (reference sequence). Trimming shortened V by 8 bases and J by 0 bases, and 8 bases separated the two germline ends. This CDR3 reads CASGRSSYNEQFF. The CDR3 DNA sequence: TGTGCCAGTGGGAGGAGCTCCTACAATGAGCAGTTCTTC.

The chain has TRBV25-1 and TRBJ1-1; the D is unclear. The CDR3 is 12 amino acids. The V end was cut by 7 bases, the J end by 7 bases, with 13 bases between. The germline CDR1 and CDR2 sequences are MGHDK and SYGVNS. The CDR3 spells CASMAFGGEAFF. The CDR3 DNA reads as TGTGCCAGCATGGCGTTTGGCGGTGAAGCTTTCTTT.

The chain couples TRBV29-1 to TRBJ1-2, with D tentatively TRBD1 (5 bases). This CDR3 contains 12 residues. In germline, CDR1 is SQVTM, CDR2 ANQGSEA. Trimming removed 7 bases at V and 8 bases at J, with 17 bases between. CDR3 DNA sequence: TGCAGCGCACAACGGGACTCTCCAGGCTACACCTTC. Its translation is CSAQRDSPGYTF. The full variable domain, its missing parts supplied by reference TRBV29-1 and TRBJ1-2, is SAVISQKPSRDICQRGTSLTIQCQVDSQVTMMFWYRQQPGQSLTLIATANQGSEATYESGFVIDKFPISRPNLTFSTLTVSNMSPEDSSIYLCSAQRDSPGYTFGSGTRLTVV.

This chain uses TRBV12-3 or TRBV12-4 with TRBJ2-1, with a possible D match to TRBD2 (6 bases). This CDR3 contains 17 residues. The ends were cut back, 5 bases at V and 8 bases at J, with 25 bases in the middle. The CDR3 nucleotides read TGTGCCAGCAGTGGGGCAATTACTAGCTTGCAAGGCTATGAGCAGTTCTTC. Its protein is CASSGAITSLQGYEQFF.

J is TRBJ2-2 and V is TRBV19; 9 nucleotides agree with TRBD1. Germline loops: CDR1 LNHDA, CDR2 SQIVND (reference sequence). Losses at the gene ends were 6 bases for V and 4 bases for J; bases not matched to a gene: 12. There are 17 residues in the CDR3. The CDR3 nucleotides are TGTGCCAGTAGAACCGGCGGAGGACAGGGGCGCACCGGGGAGCTGTTTTTT. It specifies CASRTGGGQGRTGELFF.

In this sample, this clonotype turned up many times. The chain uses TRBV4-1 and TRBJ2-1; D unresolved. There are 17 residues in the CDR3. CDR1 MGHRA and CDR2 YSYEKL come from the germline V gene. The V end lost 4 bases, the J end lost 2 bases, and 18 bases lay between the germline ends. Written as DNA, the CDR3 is TGCGCCAGCAGCCTCCCGAGACTTGTTCGAACCTACAATGAGCAGTTCTTC. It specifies CASSLPRLVRTYNEQFF.

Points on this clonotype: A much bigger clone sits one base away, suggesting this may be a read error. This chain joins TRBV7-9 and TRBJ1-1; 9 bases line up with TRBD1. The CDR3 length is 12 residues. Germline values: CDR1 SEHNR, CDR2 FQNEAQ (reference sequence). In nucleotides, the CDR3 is TGTGTCAGTGACAGGGGGGACTCTGAAGCTTTCTTT. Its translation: CVSDRGDSEAFF.

This CDR3 is CASSLGGTAMNTEAFF. The CDR3, as DNA: TGCGCCAGCAGCTTGGGGGGTACTGCTATGAACACTGAAGCTTTCTTT. The chain links TRBV5-1 to TRBJ1-1; no reliable D call. The length of the CDR3 is 16 residues. Germline V gene data show CDR1 as SGHRS and CDR2 as YFSETQ. The ends were cut back, 0 bases at V and 0 bases at J, with 12 bases in the middle.